One TCR beta chain is described in this entry. Its antigen remains unidentified. This specimen belongs to a study of shared clonotypes between healthy human individuals. Negatively enriched CD4+ T cells were divided by CD45RA into naive and memory. In the original processing: Owing to the provision of junction-only sequences devoid of quality scores by immunoSEQ, filtering differed. Libraries were prepared by immunoSEQ multiplex PCR; TCRdb keeps only in-frame clonotypes and omits some of them. The V and J calls and clone size are taken from that table; D and trimming were inferred from the DNA. Among 850,000 to 1,200,000 clones listed, approximately 68% were seen once. The germline CDR1 and CDR2 sequences are SGHVS and FNYEAQ. V shed 1 base and J shed 5 bases, with 5 bases lying between them. This CDR3 region has 12 residues. Study-wide findings and caveats: What rarefaction showed was incomplete sorted-subset sequencing despite large depth. With few donors, the genetic and exposure-history diversity represented was limited.

This sequence was found in a man aged 18-30 years in good health. The gene calls are TRBV7-6 and TRBJ1-2; unclear D gene. Sequenced: memory CD4+ T cells sorted from blood. Subset in this sample: CD45RA-negative fraction. CDR3 sequence: CASSLDKYGYTF. CDR3 DNA: TGTGCCAGCAGCTTAGACAAGTATGGCTACACCTTC. The complete variable domain, with remaining parts taken from reference TRBV7-6 and TRBJ1-2, reads GAGVSQSPRYKVTKRGQDVALRCDPISGHVSLYWYRQALGQGPEFLTYFNYEAQQDKSGLPNDRFSAERPEGSISTLTIQRTEQRDSAMYRCASSLDKYGYTFGSGTRLTVV.